This TCR beta chain was captured by sequencing in a study of T cells in Graves' hyperthyroidism and ophthalmopathy. Of note for this clonotype: What it recognizes is unknown.

Study observations and caveats: The model identified upcoming ophthalmopathy a median roughly 6 months ahead of onset.

V trimming: 6 bases; J trimming: 4 bases; junction bases outside the gene matches: 11. The CDR3 consists of 15 residues. Germline assignment: CDR1 LNHDA and CDR2 SQIVND (reference sequence). Used for diagnoses were clinical symptoms, serum thyroxine and TRAb, thyroid ultrasound and orbital computed tomography. The blood sample dates from first hyperthyroidism diagnosis, preceding any ophthalmopathy symptoms. RNA transcripts were the template for amplifying TCR beta CDR3 regions. The TCR CDR3 was amplified in a first-round RT-PCR using the HTBI primer set. TCRdb re-called the multiplex PCR reads with MiXCR, one entry per CDR3 protein. This sample has fewer than 900,000 distinct CDR3 sequences, with around 20% found just once.

The chain couples TRBV19 to TRBJ2-5, with 7 bases aligning to TRBD1. This TCR came from a woman between 45 and 60 years old with Graves' hyperthyroidism that later progressed to Graves' ophthalmopathy. The sample consisted of blood. The CDR3 DNA follows: TGTGCCAGTAGCCAACCGTCGACAGGGAGAGAGACCCAGTACTTC. It translates to CASSQPSTGRETQYF.